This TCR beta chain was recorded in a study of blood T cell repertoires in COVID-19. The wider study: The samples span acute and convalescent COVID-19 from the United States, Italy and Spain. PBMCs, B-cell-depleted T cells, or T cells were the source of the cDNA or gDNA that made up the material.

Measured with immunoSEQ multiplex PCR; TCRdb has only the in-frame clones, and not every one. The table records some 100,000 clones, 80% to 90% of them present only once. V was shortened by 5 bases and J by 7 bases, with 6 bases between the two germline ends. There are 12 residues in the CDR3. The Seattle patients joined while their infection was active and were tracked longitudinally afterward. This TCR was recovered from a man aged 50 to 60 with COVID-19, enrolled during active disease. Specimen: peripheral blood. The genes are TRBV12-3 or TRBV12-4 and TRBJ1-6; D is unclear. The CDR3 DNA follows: TGTGCCAGCAGTGGAGGGAATTCACCCCTCCACTTT. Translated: CASSGGNSPLHF.